The TCR beta chain under discussion was sequenced for a study of post-analysis software for immune sequencing data. The TCR beta cDNA libraries carried unique molecular identifiers. Input populations of about 0.85 to 11 million T cells gave rise to approximately 500,000 cDNA molecules. TCRdb itself ran the PCR reads through MiXCR, one entry per CDR3 protein. This sample has hundreds of thousands of distinct CDR3 sequences, with more than 30% found just once. Broader study findings: About five TRBV segments, including TRBV5-6, TRBV5-1 and TRBV20-1, were more frequent in patients than controls.

Worth noting for this clonotype: Its antigen remains unidentified.

Deletions cut 0 bases from V and 4 bases from J, with 12 bases between. CDR1 is SGHTA and CDR2 is FQGNSA in the germline V gene. This CDR3 spans 15 amino acids. The rearrangement links TRBV7-2 to TRBJ1-2; possibly TRBD1 for D (5 bases). The sequenced sample was blood. The receptor's source is a girl aged 2 to 10 with multiple sclerosis. DNA of the CDR3: TGTGCCAGCAGCTTAGCAAGACAGAGTGTCTATGGCTACACCTTC. This codes for CASSLARQSVYGYTF.